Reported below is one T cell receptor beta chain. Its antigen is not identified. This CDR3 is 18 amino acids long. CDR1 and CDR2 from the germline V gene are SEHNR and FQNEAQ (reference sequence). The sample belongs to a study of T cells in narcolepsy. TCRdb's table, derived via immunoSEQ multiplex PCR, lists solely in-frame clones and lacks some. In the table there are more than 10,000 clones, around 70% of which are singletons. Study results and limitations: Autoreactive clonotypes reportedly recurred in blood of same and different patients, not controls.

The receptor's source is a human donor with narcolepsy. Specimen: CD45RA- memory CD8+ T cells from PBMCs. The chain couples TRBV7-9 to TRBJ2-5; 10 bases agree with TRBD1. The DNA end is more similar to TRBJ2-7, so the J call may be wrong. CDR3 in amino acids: CASSPPLQDRGLWHEQYF. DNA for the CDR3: TGTGCCAGCAGCCCTCCCCTCCAAGACAGGGGGCTGTGGCACGAGCAGTACTTC.